This T cell receptor (beta chain) was obtained from a study of T cells in Graves' hyperthyroidism and ophthalmopathy. Study findings and constraints: Ophthalmopathy was model-predicted a median approximately 6.9 months pre-onset. A model of 13 V-J features distinguished ophthalmopathy from stable hyperthyroidism.

TCR beta CDR3 regions were amplified from RNA transcripts. The HTBI set primed first-round TCR CDR3 RT-PCR. TCRdb re-called the multiplex PCR reads through MiXCR, storing one row per CDR3 protein. The sample lists fewer than 450,000 distinct CDR3 sequences; about a sixth were seen once. This clonotype showed up just a few times. No antigen is known for it. Deletions cut 6 bases from V and 0 bases from J, with 2 bases between. The CDR3 is made up of 12 amino acids. Germline CDR1 and CDR2: PRHDT and FYEKMQ (reference sequence). The sample taken for sequencing was blood. This chain uses TRBV13 with TRBJ2-2; D remains ambiguous. This clonotype was sampled from a woman between 25 and 40 years old with Graves' hyperthyroidism that later progressed to Graves' ophthalmopathy. This CDR3 is CASRANTGELFF. CDR3 coding DNA: TGTGCCAGCAGGGCGAACACCGGGGAGCTGTTTTTT.